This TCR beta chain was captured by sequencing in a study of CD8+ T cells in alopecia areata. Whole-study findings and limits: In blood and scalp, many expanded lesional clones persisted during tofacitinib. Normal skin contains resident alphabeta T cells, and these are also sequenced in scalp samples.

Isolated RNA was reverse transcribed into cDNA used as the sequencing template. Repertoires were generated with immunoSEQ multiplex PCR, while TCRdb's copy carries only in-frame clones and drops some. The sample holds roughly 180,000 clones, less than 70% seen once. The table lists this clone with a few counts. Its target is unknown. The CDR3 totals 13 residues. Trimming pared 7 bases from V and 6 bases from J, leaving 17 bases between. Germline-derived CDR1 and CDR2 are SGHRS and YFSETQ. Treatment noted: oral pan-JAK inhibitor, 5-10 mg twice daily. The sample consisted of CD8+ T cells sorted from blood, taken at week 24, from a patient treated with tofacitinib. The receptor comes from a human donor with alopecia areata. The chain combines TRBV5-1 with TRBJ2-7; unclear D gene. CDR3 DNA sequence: TGCGCCAGCGCGCCGGGTCAGGCCGTCGAGCAGTACTTC. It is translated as CASAPGQAVEQYF.